The 20 T cell receptor beta chains below were found in one sample sequenced in a study of blood T cells in healthy people across ages. A sample-barcoded 5' primer and a J-beta primer mix were used in a second PCR of roughly 6 to 12 cycles. One entry per CDR3 protein results from TCRdb running MiXCR on the 5' RACE reads. The sample includes hundreds of thousands of distinct CDR3 sequences, around 45% seen only once; the top ten take 15% to 20%. Sequenced material: blood. These TCRs come from a man older than 75 in good health.

The chain carries TRBV18 and TRBJ2-7, with 10 positions matching TRBD1. With V trimmed by 3 bases and J by 6 bases, 8 bases remained unmatched. The CDR3 is 15 amino acids. Germline V gives CDR1 KGHSH, CDR2 LQKENI. CDR3 residues: CASSPLGTGVSEQYF. The CDR3 nucleotides read TGTGCCAGCTCACCTTTAGGGACAGGGGTCTCCGAGCAGTACTTC. Looking up the rest from reference TRBV18 and TRBJ2-7 gives the full variable domain: NAGVMQNPRHLVRRRGQEARLRCSPMKGHSHVYWYRQLPEEGLKFMVYLQKENIIDESGMPKERFSAEFPKEGPSILRIQQVVRGDSAAYFCASSPLGTGVSEQYFGPGTRLTVT.

The J gene is TRBJ2-7, the V gene TRBV20-1, with TRBD1 as a possible D gene (5 bases). CDR3 size: 12 residues. V was shortened by 3 bases and J by 2 bases, with 8 bases between the two germline ends. Germline loops: CDR1 DFQATT, CDR2 SNEGSKA (reference sequence). The CDR3 DNA sequence: TGCAGTGCTAGTAGGGGTCCCTACGAGCAGTACTTC. It encodes CSASRGPYEQYF.

The gene calls are TRBV7-2 and TRBJ2-2; no clear D gene. V was pared by 4 bases and J by 7 bases, with 10 bases between. Germline V lookup: CDR1 SGHTA, CDR2 FQGNSA. CDR3 length: 13 residues. The CDR3 coding sequence is TGTGCCAGCAGCTCGCTAGGGTTCGGGGAGCTGTTTTTT. Amino acid sequence: CASSSLGFGELFF.

Ten or more counts support this clonotype. The chain employs TRBV28 and TRBJ2-7; possible D gene TRBD2, 5 bases. The CDR3 runs to 16 residues. Germline CDR1 MDHEN, CDR2 SYDVKM. The V gene lost 3 bases and the J gene lost 2 bases, with 17 bases spanning the gap. The CDR3 reads CASSFPVGLPTYEQYF. The CDR3 DNA follows: TGTGCCAGCAGTTTCCCCGTCGGACTTCCTACCTACGAGCAGTACTTC.

The rearrangement links TRBV28 to TRBJ2-1, with TRBD2 matching 7 bases. V lost 7 bases and J lost 7; bases outside the gene matches: 10. The CDR3 is made up of 14 amino acids. Germline V gene sequence: CDR1 MDHEN, CDR2 SYDVKM. CDR3 bases: TGTGCCAGCAATCTGGCGGGAGAAGATAATGAGCAGTTCTTC. Amino acid sequence: CASNLAGEDNEQFF.

The chain employs TRBV28 and TRBJ2-1; 16 bases map to TRBD2. Germline V gene sequence: CDR1 MDHEN, CDR2 SYDVKM. V gave up 6 bases and J gave up 9 bases; unmatched junction bases: 14. The length of the CDR3 is 18 residues. The CDR3 bases are TGTGCCAGCAGCACCGGGACTAGCGGGAGGGCCGATCGCAGTGAGCAGTTCTTC. Encoded protein: CASSTGTSGRADRSEQFF. The complete variable domain, with remaining parts taken from reference TRBV28 and TRBJ2-1, reads DVKVTQSSRYLVKRTGEKVFLECVQDMDHENMFWYRQDPGLGLRLIYFSYDVKMKEKGDIPEGYSVSREKKERFSLILESASTNQTSMYLCASSTGTSGRADRSEQFFGPGTRLTVL.

The chain combines TRBV4-1 with TRBJ1-2, with D possibly being TRBD1 (5 bases). Germline V CDR1 and CDR2: MGHRA, YSYEKL. The CDR3 totals 13 residues. With 4 bases removed from V and 9 bases from J, the gap between germline ends came to 15 bases. For the CDR3, the DNA is TGCGCCAGCAGCCCACAGGAGGAGGGGAGCTACACCTTC. It codes for CASSPQEEGSYTF.

Only a few counts were recorded for this clonotype. The V and J genes are TRBV4-2 and TRBJ1-4; D is uncertain. V was clipped by 5 bases and J by 0 bases, with 10 bases between them. The CDR3 is 15 residues long. Germline V CDR1 and CDR2: LGHNA, YNFKEQ. For the CDR3, the DNA is TGTGCCAGCAGCACGGCGGTCGCAACTAATGAAAAACTGTTTTTT. This sequence encodes CASSTAVATNEKLFF.

Details on this clonotype: Just one base apart from a much larger clone, this may be a read error. CDR3: CSARDHSGQDTDTQYF. CDR3 nucleotides: TGCAGTGCTAGAGATCATTCAGGGCAGGACACAGATACGCAGTATTTT. The chain is built from TRBV20-1 and TRBJ2-3; TRBD1 is a possible D gene (5 bases). Deletions cut 0 bases from V and 2 bases from J, with 15 bases between. Germline V lookup: CDR1 DFQATT, CDR2 SNEGSKA (reference sequence). The CDR3 has 16 amino acids.

This clonotype occurred a few times. The V call is TRBV5-5, the J call TRBJ1-1; possibly TRBD1 for D (6 bases). There are 16 residues in the CDR3. V lost 6 bases and J lost 4, with 22 bases in between. Germline loops: CDR1 SGHKS, CDR2 YYEKEE (reference sequence). The CDR3 reads CASTLGPTGLGTEAFF. CDR3 DNA sequence: TGTGCCAGCACCCTGGGGCCAACAGGGTTGGGCACTGAAGCTTTCTTT. Full variable domain (missing parts from reference TRBV5-5 and TRBJ1-1): DAGVTQSPTHLIKTRGQQVTLRCSPISGHKSVSWYQQVLGQGPQFIFQYYEKEERGRGNFPDRFSARQFPNYSSELNVNALLLGDSALYLCASTLGPTGLGTEAFFGQGTRLTVV.

The chain employs TRBV6-6 and TRBJ2-3; D may be TRBD2 (6 bases). This CDR3 contains 17 residues. With 6 bases removed from V and 1 base from J, the gap between germline ends came to 20 bases. Germline V gene lookup returns CDR1 MNHNY and CDR2 SVGAGI (reference sequence). DNA of the CDR3: TGTGCCAGCAGACCAACAAGAGGCGGGGTTGGCACAGATACGCAGTATTTT. Its translation: CASRPTRGGVGTDTQYF.

This clonotype has more than one count but fewer than ten. The chain recombines TRBV4-3 with TRBJ1-4; TRBD1 aligns across 7 bases. This CDR3 comprises 16 residues. Germline V lookup: CDR1 LGHNA, CDR2 YSLEER. The V segment lost 1 base and the J segment 0 bases; nucleotides outside the gene matches: 2. The CDR3 reads CASSQGGQTTNEKLFF. The CDR3 DNA is TGCGCCAGCAGCCAAGGGGGACAGACAACTAATGAAAAACTGTTTTTT.

The chain links TRBV3-1 to TRBJ1-4; TRBD1 aligns across 10 bases. Looked up from germline, CDR1 is LGHDT and CDR2 is YNNKEL (reference sequence). This CDR3 region has 17 residues. The V segment lost 1 base and the J segment 2 bases; nucleotides outside the gene matches: 4. For the CDR3, the DNA is TGTGCCAGCAGCCAAGGACAGGGGGCAGCTACTAATGAAAAACTGTTTTTT. This codes for CASSQGQGAATNEKLFF.

This clonotype was counted ten times or more. DNA for the CDR3: TGTGCCAGCAGCTTTAGCGGGAGTAGTGAGCAGTTCTTC. Translation: CASSFSGSSEQFF. The chain is built from TRBV7-2 and TRBJ2-1; 9 nucleotides agree with TRBD2. From germline, CDR1 is SGHTA and CDR2 FQGNSA. This CDR3 spans 13 amino acids. V lost 3 bases and J lost 9; bases outside the gene matches: 3.

In this sample, this clonotype turned up many times. The chain is built from TRBV20-1 and TRBJ2-7; 7 nucleotides match TRBD2. Germline CDR1 is DFQATT and CDR2 is SNEGSKA (reference sequence). The CDR3 contains 15 residues. J lost 0 bases, V lost 6 bases, and 11 bases had no gene match. CDR3 sequence (DNA): TGCAGTGCCGGGCCCCGCGGGAGCTCCTCCTACGAGCAGTACTTC. Its translation is CSAGPRGSSSYEQYF.

The chain couples TRBV5-1 to TRBJ2-4; perhaps TRBD2 as D (5 bases). Matching the DNA end better, TRBJ2-7 makes the J call doubtful. There are 17 residues in the CDR3. The V gene's germline CDR1 is SGHRS and CDR2 YFSETQ. CDR3 protein: CASSTELSGIFGYEQYF. The CDR3 bases are TGCGCCAGCAGCACGGAACTCTCCGGGATCTTCGGCTACGAGCAGTACTTC.

The rearrangement joins TRBV29-1 to TRBJ1-4; D gene ambiguous. The CDR3 is 13 residues long. Germline values: CDR1 SQVTM, CDR2 ANQGSEA. V was trimmed by 7 bases and J by 6 bases, leaving 15 bases between them. In DNA form, the CDR3 reads TGCAGCGCCGGAGGCGGGTTTGATGAAAAACTGTTTTTT. Its protein is CSAGGGFDEKLFF.

The gene calls are TRBV7-2 and TRBJ1-1; the match to TRBD1 covers 9 bases. The length of the CDR3 is 15 residues. CDR1 and CDR2 (germline): SGHTA, FQGNSA. With V trimmed by 5 bases and J by 11 bases, 15 bases remained unmatched. The CDR3 spells CASSVIPGQGLMAFF. CDR3 in DNA: TGTGCCAGCAGCGTCATCCCGGGACAGGGCCTAATGGCTTTCTTT.

This clonotype has a count of ten or more. The V call is TRBV28, the J call TRBJ2-5; D ambiguous. Trimming removed 6 bases from V and 3 bases from J, with 17 bases in between. The CDR3 has 15 residues. Germline CDR1 reads MDHEN; CDR2 reads SYDVKM. The chain's CDR3 is CASSPGVTREETQYF. In DNA, the CDR3 is TGTGCCAGCAGCCCTGGGGTGACAAGGGAAGAGACCCAGTACTTC.

The V call is TRBV7-2, the J call TRBJ2-5, with D hard to call. Trimming stripped 2 bases from V and 1 base from J, with 11 bases between. This CDR3 has 15 amino acids. Per the germline V gene, CDR1 is SGHTA and CDR2 is FQGNSA. The CDR3 reads CASSLQQGIQETQYF. DNA of the CDR3: TGTGCCAGCAGCTTACAACAAGGCATCCAAGAGACCCAGTACTTC. The whole variable domain, remainder taken from reference TRBV7-2 and TRBJ2-5, is GAGVSQSPSNKVTEKGKDVELRCDPISGHTALYWYRQSLGQGLEFLIYFQGNSAPDKSGLPSDRFSAERTGGSVSTLTIQRTQQEDSAVYLCASSLQQGIQETQYFGPGTRLLVL.